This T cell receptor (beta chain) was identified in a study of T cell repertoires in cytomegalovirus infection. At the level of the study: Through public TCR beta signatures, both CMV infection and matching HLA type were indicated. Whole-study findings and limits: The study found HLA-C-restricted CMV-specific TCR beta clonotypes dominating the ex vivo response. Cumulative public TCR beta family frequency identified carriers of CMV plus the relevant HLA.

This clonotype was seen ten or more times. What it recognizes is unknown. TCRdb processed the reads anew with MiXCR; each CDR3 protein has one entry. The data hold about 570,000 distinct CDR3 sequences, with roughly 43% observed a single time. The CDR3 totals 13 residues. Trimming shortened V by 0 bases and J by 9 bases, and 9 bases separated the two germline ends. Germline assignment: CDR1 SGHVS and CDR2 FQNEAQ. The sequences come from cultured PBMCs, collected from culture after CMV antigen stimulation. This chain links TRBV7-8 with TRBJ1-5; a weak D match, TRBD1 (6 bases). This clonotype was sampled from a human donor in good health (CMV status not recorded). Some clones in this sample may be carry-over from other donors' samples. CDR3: CASSLAGGRPQHF. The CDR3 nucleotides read TGTGCCAGCAGCTTAGCCGGGGGGCGGCCCCAGCATTTT.